One and the same sample provided the 10 T cell receptor beta chains below, sequenced in a study of blood T cell repertoires in COVID-19. Measured with immunoSEQ multiplex PCR; TCRdb has only the in-frame clones, and not every one. The sample lists more than 100,000 clones, over 80% occurring once. The sequencing sample was made of PBMCs or T cells enriched from blood (not recorded which). Receptor source: a woman aged 25 to 39 who had recovered from COVID-19.

The chain employs TRBV12-5 and TRBJ2-2; 7 nucleotides agree with TRBD1. Germline CDR1 reads LGHNT; CDR2 reads FRNRAP. V trimming: 0 bases; J trimming: 1 base; junction bases outside the gene matches: 5. This CDR3 spans 17 amino acids. CDR3 amino acids: CASGLVTGTVNTGELFF. CDR3 in DNA: TGTGCTAGTGGTTTGGTTACCGGGACAGTGAACACCGGGGAGCTGTTTTTT.

The chain recombines TRBV7-5 with TRBJ2-3; the table's D gene call, TRBD2, was not cross checked with the DNA. TRBV7-5 represents a pseudogene. This CDR3 has 15 residues. CDR3 in DNA: TGTGTCAGAAGCTTAGAAGCCCATGAGGGAGATACGCAGTATTTT. Its translation is CVRSLEAHEGDTQYF.

This clone was picked up one time. The J gene is TRBJ1-2, the V gene TRBV28; 7 bases match TRBD1. This CDR3 has 12 residues. V shed 6 bases and J 7 bases; nucleotides not matched to a gene: 5. Germline CDR1 and CDR2: MDHEN and SYDVKM. DNA of the CDR3: TGTGCCAGCAGGAGACAGGGAGGTGGCTACACCTTC. It yields the protein CASRRQGGGYTF.

The DNA of the CDR3 is TGTGCCAGTACCCCCCGGCAGGCAACTAATGAAAAACTGTTTTTT. Its translation is CASTPRQATNEKLFF. The chain is built from TRBV19 and TRBJ1-4, with unresolved D. The CDR3 contains 15 residues. Trimming left V 7 bases short and J 0 bases short, with 12 bases between. CDR1 is LNHDA and CDR2 is SQIVND in the germline V gene (reference sequence).

The chain uses TRBV5-5 and TRBJ2-7, with D perhaps TRBD1 (6 bases). CDR1 is SGHKS and CDR2 is YYEKEE in the germline V gene (reference sequence). The CDR3 covers 15 residues. V lost 3 bases and J lost 0, with 13 bases in between. CDR3 coding DNA: TGTGCCAGCAGCTCGCCGCAGGGGCCCTCCTACGAGCAGTACTTC. It translates to CASSSPQGPSYEQYF.

This clone occurred many times. This chain uses TRBV4-3 with TRBJ1-3, with D tentatively TRBD1 (5 bases). This CDR3 comprises 16 residues. Germline V gene lookup returns CDR1 LGHNA and CDR2 YSLEER. V dropped 1 base and J dropped 4 bases, with 14 bases sitting between them. This CDR3 reads CASSQVAGPRGNTIYF. For the CDR3, the DNA is TGCGCCAGCAGCCAAGTCGCAGGGCCAAGAGGAAACACCATATATTTT.

J is TRBJ2-3 and V is TRBV5-6; D not resolved. CDR1 is SGHDT, CDR2 YYEEEE, per germline. V shed 2 bases and J shed 6 bases, with 4 bases lying between them. This CDR3 is 11 amino acids long. CDR3: CASSFLDTQYF. In DNA form, the CDR3 reads TGTGCCAGCAGCTTCCTGGATACGCAGTATTTT.

This chain connects TRBV19 to TRBJ2-7, with D perhaps matching TRBD2 (5 bases). V lost 3 bases, J lost 5 bases, and 17 bases lay in between. This CDR3 spans 15 amino acids. CDR1 LNHDA and CDR2 SQIVND come from the germline V gene (reference sequence). CDR3 in DNA: TGTGCCAGTAGTATTGCCAGCGGAGCCCCCCACGAGCAGTACTTC. Amino acid sequence: CASSIASGAPHEQYF.

This chain uses TRBV5-1 with TRBJ1-5; TRBD1 matches 8 bases. Trimming cost V 4 bases and J 0 bases; bases outside gene matches: 3. The V gene's germline CDR1 is SGHRS and CDR2 YFSETQ. This CDR3 spans 15 amino acids. The CDR3 DNA is TGCGCCAGCAGCCCTACAGGGGGTAGCAATCAGCCCCAGCATTTT. This translates into CASSPTGGSNQPQHF.

The V gene is TRBV2, the J gene TRBJ2-3; D might be TRBD2 (6 bases). This CDR3 has 15 amino acids. V lost 6 bases, J lost 0 bases, and 13 bases lay in between. Germline CDR1 is SNHLY and CDR2 is FYNNEI. CDR3 sequence (DNA): TGTGCCAGCAGCGGGCGGGGCACTAGCACAGATACGCAGTATTTT. The encoded protein is CASSGRGTSTDTQYF.